Reported below is one T cell receptor (beta chain). No antigen is known for it. This specimen comes from a study of beta chain features in type 1 diabetes. Whole-study context: No patient-donor differences in age, gender, total cells or subset yield. Notes on the study in general: Unsettled here was the matter of whether HLA type influences TCRB rearrangement. Lower insertion and higher deletion counts appeared at VDJ junctions in type 1 diabetes patients. Within each of all four CD4+ subsets, Type 1 diabetes patients had TCRB CDR3s that were moderately but significantly shorter.

Sorted populations were all over 95% pure. The CDR3 runs to 12 residues. The germline CDR1 and CDR2 sequences are MNHEY and SVGAGI. The V gene lost 6 bases and the J gene lost 5 bases, with 11 bases spanning the gap. Since all of the isolated RNA was reverse transcribed, expressed TCRB transcripts were what got sequenced. Libraries were prepared by immunoSEQ multiplex PCR; TCRdb keeps only in-frame clonotypes and omits some of them. The top ten hold about 0.028% of the sample, which has 250,000 or so clones, over 20% seen once. The sample comprised naive CD4+ T cells from blood. The receptor was isolated from a woman in her thirties or forties with type 1 diabetes. The chain links TRBV6-5 to TRBJ2-7, with a tentative D call TRBD2 (6 bases). The CDR3 DNA is TGTGCCAGCAGCTCATGGACTAACGAGCAGTACTTC. This gives the protein CASSSWTNEQYF.